This T cell receptor beta chain was recovered during a study of early T cells in non-severe SARS-CoV-2 infection. CDR1 is LGHDT and CDR2 is YNNKEL in the germline V gene (reference sequence). V was trimmed by 4 bases and J by 11 bases, leaving 13 bases between them. CDR3 length: 12 residues. Individual cDNA molecules received unique molecular identifiers. A single record per CDR3 protein comes from TCRdb applying MiXCR to the 5' RACE reads. Of tens of thousands of distinct CDR3 sequences listed, roughly an eighth are singletons. This clonotype was obtained from an adult who was a healthcare worker with PCR-confirmed SARS-CoV-2 infection or an uninfected control (not recorded which). The sample was whole blood. The gene calls are TRBV3-1 and TRBJ2-3; D unclear. This chain's CDR3 is CASSLDAVGQYF. The CDR3 DNA is TGTGCCAGCAGCCTCGACGCTGTGGGGCAGTATTTT.